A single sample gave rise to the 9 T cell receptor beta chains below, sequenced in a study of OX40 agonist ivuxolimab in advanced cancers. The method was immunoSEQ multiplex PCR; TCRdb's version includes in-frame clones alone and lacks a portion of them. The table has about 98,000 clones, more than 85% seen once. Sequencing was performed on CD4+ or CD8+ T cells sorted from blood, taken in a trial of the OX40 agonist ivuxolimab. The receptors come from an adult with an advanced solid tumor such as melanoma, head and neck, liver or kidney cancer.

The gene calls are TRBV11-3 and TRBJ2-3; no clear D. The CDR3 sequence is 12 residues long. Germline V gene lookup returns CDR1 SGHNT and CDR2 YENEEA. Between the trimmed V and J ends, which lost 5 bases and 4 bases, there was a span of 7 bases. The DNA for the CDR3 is TGTGCCAGCAGCACCCACCCAGATACGCAGTATTTT. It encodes CASSTHPDTQYF.

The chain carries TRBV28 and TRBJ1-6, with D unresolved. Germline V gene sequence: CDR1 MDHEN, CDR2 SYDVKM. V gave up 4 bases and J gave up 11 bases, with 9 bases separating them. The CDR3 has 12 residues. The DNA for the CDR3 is TGTGCCAGCAGTTCAACCTACCCACCCCTCCACTTT. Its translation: CASSSTYPPLHF.

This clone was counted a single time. CDR3 sequence: CASSKDRGDQPQHF. CDR3 sequence (DNA): TGTGCCAGCAGCAAAGACAGGGGGGATCAGCCCCAGCATTTT. The chain uses TRBV5-5 and TRBJ1-5, with TRBD1 matching 9 bases. Germline CDR1 reads SGHKS; CDR2 reads YYEKEE (reference sequence). This CDR3 has 14 amino acids. V lost 4 bases and J lost 5; bases outside the gene matches: 4.

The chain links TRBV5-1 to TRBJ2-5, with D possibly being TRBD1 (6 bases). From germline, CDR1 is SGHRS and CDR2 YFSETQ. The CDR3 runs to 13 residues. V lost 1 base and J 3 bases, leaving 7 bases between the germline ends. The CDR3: CASSLSGEETQYF. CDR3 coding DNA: TGCGCCAGCAGCTTGTCAGGGGAAGAGACCCAGTACTTC.

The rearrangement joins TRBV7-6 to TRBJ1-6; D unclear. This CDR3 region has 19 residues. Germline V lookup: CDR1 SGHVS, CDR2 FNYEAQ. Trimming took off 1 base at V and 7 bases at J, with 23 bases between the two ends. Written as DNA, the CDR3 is TGTGCCAGCAGCTTAGGGGCAGGATTGAAATGGAATGGAAATTCACCCCTCCACTTT. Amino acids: CASSLGAGLKWNGNSPLHF.

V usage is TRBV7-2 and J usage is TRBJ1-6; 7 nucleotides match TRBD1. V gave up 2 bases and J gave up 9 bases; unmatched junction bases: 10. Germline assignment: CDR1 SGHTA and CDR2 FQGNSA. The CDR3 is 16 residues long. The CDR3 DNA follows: TGTGCCAGCAGCTTAAGTTTTGCAGGGGGGAGTTCACCCCTCCACTTT. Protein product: CASSLSFAGGSSPLHF.

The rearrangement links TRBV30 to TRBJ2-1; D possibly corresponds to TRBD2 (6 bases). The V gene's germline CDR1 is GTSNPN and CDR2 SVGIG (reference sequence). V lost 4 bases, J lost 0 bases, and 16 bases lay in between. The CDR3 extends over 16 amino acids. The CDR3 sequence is CAWKGYRAGSYNEQFF. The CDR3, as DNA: TGTGCCTGGAAGGGGTACCGAGCGGGCTCCTACAATGAGCAGTTCTTC.

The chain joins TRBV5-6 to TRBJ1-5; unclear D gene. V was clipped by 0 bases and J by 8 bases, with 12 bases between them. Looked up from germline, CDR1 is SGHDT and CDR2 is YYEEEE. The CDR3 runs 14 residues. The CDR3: CASSLGRGSKPQHF. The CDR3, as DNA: TGTGCCAGCAGCTTGGGTAGAGGGAGCAAGCCCCAGCATTTT.

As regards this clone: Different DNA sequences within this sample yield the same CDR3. CDR3 in amino acids: CASRASGANVLTF. The CDR3 DNA sequence: TGTGCCAGCAGGGCCTCTGGGGCCAACGTCCTGACTTTC. The chain couples TRBV7-2 to TRBJ2-6; D gene ambiguous. V lost 6 bases and J lost 0, with 3 bases in between. CDR3 length: 13 amino acids. CDR1 is SGHTA, CDR2 FQGNSA, per germline.